This T cell receptor (beta chain) was retrieved from a study of response to subunit inactivated influenza vaccine. General study findings and limits: With each seasonal influenza vaccination, the authors suggested, few new T cells are recruited.

With regard to this clonotype: Its antigen remains unknown.

V was shortened by 1 base and J by 5 bases, with 13 bases between the two germline ends. Germline values: CDR1 SGHRS, CDR2 YFSETQ. The CDR3 has 15 amino acids. TCRdb redid the calling of the RT-PCR reads with MiXCR, one entry per CDR3 protein. The sample holds 550,000 to 650,000 distinct CDR3 sequences, 12% seen once. The sequencing here drew on PBMCs from blood, taken on the day of vaccination. This rearrangement joins TRBV5-1 to TRBJ2-1; D may be TRBD1 (6 bases). This TCR came from a man over 45 who received an inactivated influenza vaccine. The CDR3 DNA reads as TGCGCCAGCAGCTTGTCTGGACAGCGAAACAATGAGCAGTTCTTC. Translating gives CASSLSGQRNNEQFF.